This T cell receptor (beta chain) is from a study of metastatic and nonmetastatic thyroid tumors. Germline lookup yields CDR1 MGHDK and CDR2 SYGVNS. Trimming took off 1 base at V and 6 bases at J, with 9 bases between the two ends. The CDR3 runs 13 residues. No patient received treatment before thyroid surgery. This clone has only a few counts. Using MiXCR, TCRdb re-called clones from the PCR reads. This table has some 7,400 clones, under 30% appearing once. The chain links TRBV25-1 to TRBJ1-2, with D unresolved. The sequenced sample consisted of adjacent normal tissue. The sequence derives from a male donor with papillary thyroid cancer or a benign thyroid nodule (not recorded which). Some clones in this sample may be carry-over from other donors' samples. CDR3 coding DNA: TGTGCCAGCAGTGAATCCGGAGCTCATGGCTACACCTTC. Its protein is CASSESGAHGYTF.